These 8 T cell receptor beta chains were sequenced from one sample in a study of PD-L1 blockade in urothelial cancer. This table comes from immunoSEQ multiplex PCR, and its TCRdb copy is limited to in-frame clones, with some not included. The top ten hold around 2% of the sample, which has approximately 38,000 clones, approximately 90% seen once. The sample here was PBMCs, taken around atezolizumab (anti-PD-L1) treatment. The receptors were sampled from a man between 60 and 75 years old with urothelial cancer.

The chain recombines TRBV7-2 with TRBJ1-3; D is possibly TRBD1 (5 bases). V was clipped by 0 bases and J by 7 bases, with 16 bases between them. Germline CDR1 SGHTA, CDR2 FQGNSA. This CDR3 has 16 residues. The CDR3 here is CASSLAGTRGSNTIYF. DNA of the CDR3: TGTGCCAGCAGCTTAGCCGGGACTAGGGGTTCGAACACCATATATTTT.

This chain links TRBV5-6 with TRBJ1-2, with D possibly matching TRBD1 (6 bases). This CDR3 spans 16 amino acids. Trimming removed 7 bases at V and 4 bases at J, with 23 bases between. Germline CDR1 SGHDT, CDR2 YYEEEE. DNA for the CDR3: TGTGCCAGCGATTCCTATCAGGGGTCCCCCCTCTATGGCTACACCTTC. Its protein is CASDSYQGSPLYGYTF.

This chain connects TRBV28 to TRBJ1-5, with 8 bases matching TRBD1. Trimming at V came to 3 bases and at J to 4 bases, leaving 8 bases not matched to a gene. The CDR3 has 16 amino acids. CDR1 is MDHEN and CDR2 is SYDVKM in the germline V gene. The CDR3 region has the DNA TGTGCCAGCAGTTTCGGACAGGGAGGTGGTAATCAGCCCCAGCATTTT. Translated, it gives CASSFGQGGGNQPQHF.

V gene TRBV7-9 combines with J gene TRBJ1-4, with TRBD1 matching over 8 bases. Looked up from germline, CDR1 is SEHNR and CDR2 is FQNEAQ (reference sequence). CDR3 size: 15 residues. V lost 5 bases, J lost 8 bases, and 10 bases stayed unmatched. The CDR3 loop reads CASSPLTGVEEKLFF. The DNA for the CDR3 is TGTGCCAGCAGCCCCTTGACAGGGGTGGAGGAAAAACTGTTTTTT.

The chain couples TRBV7-9 to TRBJ2-3; D unclear. Trimming took 5 bases from V and 2 from J, leaving 20 bases between them. CDR3 size: 17 residues. Germline CDR1 and CDR2: SEHNR and FQNEAQ (reference sequence). CDR3 sequence: CASSPPTPRPYTDTQYF. The CDR3, as DNA: TGTGCCAGCAGCCCGCCGACACCCCGACCGTACACAGATACGCAGTATTTT.

The rearrangement links TRBV28 to TRBJ2-3; D may be TRBD1 (5 bases). In germline, CDR1 is MDHEN, CDR2 SYDVKM. This CDR3 is built from 16 residues. The V gene lost 8 bases and the J gene lost 0 bases, with 18 bases spanning the gap. CDR3 nucleotides: TGTGCCAGCTGCCTAATTAGGGGATGGAGCACAGATACGCAGTATTTT. This sequence encodes CASCLIRGWSTDTQYF.

The rearrangement joins TRBV19 to TRBJ1-4; TRBD1 agrees at 10 bases. J lost 8 bases, V lost 5 bases, and 8 bases had no gene match. Germline V gives CDR1 LNHDA, CDR2 SQIVND (reference sequence). This CDR3 is built from 15 residues. The CDR3 spells CASSSRTGGAEKLFF. The CDR3 DNA reads as TGTGCCAGTAGTTCGCGGACAGGGGGGGCAGAAAAACTGTTTTTT.

V is TRBV5-4 and J is TRBJ2-2; D is perhaps TRBD2 (6 bases). The CDR3 consists of 14 residues. Looked up from germline, CDR1 is SGHNT and CDR2 is YYREEE (reference sequence). V was trimmed by 4 bases and J by 4 bases, leaving 11 bases between them. The CDR3 DNA follows: TGTGCCAGCAGCAGGGAGGTGAGCACCGGGGAGCTGTTTTTT. Translated, it gives CASSREVSTGELFF.